This T cell receptor (beta chain) was documented in a study of T cell responses to AZD1222 COVID-19 vaccine. Regarding the study as a whole: No day 14 peak samples; only post-peak repertoires were characterized.

In regard to this clone: Antigen: not known.

Germline CDR1 and CDR2: MNHEY and SVGAGI. The CDR3 contains 15 residues. V shed 6 bases and J 6 bases; nucleotides not matched to a gene: 6. Profiling relied on immunoSEQ multiplex PCR, and the TCRdb table lists in-frame clones only, not all of them. Here the sample spans some 67,000 clones, roughly 80% being singletons. The chain joins TRBV6-5 to TRBJ1-5, with 12 nucleotides matching TRBD1. Sequencing was performed on peripheral blood, taken 28 days after the second AZD1222 dose. The sequence was collected from an adult who received the AZD1222 COVID-19 vaccine. The CDR3 DNA follows: TGTGCCAGCAGGTCGGGACAGGGGGCGGTTCAGCCCCAGCATTTT. Encoded protein: CASRSGQGAVQPQHF.